This is a list of T cell receptor beta chains from one sample in a study of blood T cell repertoires in COVID-19. TCRdb's copy holds only in-frame clones and misses some; the assay was immunoSEQ multiplex PCR. There are about 95,000 clones in the sample; roughly nine tenths occur only once, and about 3.7% lies in the top ten. The sequenced material came from peripheral blood. All receptors come from a woman in her 70s with acute or convalescent COVID-19. The CDR3 runs from the conserved cysteine through the conserved F or W. A D gene is named only where the DNA matches it firmly. Part of the rows lack a size; the others show once, few, many or a class for expanded clones.

D gene,clone size,J gene,V gene,CDR3 DNA,CDR3 protein
-,-,TRBJ2-1,TRBV7-9,TGTGCCAGCAGCTTAGGGCGGGACCACGTTAGGAATGAGCAGTTCTTC,CASSLGRDHVRNEQFF
TRBD1,-,TRBJ2-1,TRBV3-1/TRBV3-2,TGTGCCAGCAGCTCCCCCGGGACAGGGGGCTTGGAGCAGTTCTTC,CASSSPGTGGLEQFF
TRBD2,-,TRBJ2-5,TRBV5-5,TGTGCCAGCAGCTTGGGGTCAGCGGGAATTGTGGAGACCCAGTACTTC,CASSLGSAGIVETQYF
TRBD1,-,TRBJ1-2,TRBV5-1,TGCGCCAGCAGCTTGGATGACAGGGAAGGCTATAAGGATGGCTACACCTTC,CASSLDDREGYKDGYTF
-,once,TRBJ1-1,TRBV7-9,TGTGCCAGCAGCTTAGGGGCCGGGGGTAACACTGAAGCTTTCTTT,CASSLGAGGNTEAFF
TRBD1,-,TRBJ2-2,TRBV5-1,TGCGCCAGCAGCTTGGAACAGGGGTTTACCGGGGAGCTGTTTTTT,CASSLEQGFTGELFF
-,-,TRBJ2-2,TRBV30,TGTGCCTGGAATATGAGGAGGGTATTGACCGGGGAGCTGTTTTTT,CAWNMRRVLTGELFF
TRBD2,-,TRBJ2-1,TRBV5-1,TGCGCCAGCAGCTTGTCTAGCGGAACCTACAATGAGCAGTTCTTC,CASSLSSGTYNEQFF
TRBD1,once,TRBJ1-3,TRBV28,TGTGCCAGCAGTCCGCCAGGGGGGGGAAACACCATATATTTT,CASSPPGGGNTIYF
TRBD1,-,TRBJ1-6,TRBV5-6,TGTGCCAGCAGCCCGGGACAGTATTATTCACCCCTCCACTTT,CASSPGQYYSPLHF
TRBD1,-,TRBJ1-2,TRBV5-1,TGCGCCAGCAGCTTGGGGGGGACAGGAGTAACTAACTATGGCTACACCTTC,CASSLGGTGVTNYGYTF
TRBD1,-,TRBJ1-5,TRBV27,TGTGCCAGCAGTTTATGGGCAGGGGGCGATCAGCCCCAGCATTTT,CASSLWAGGDQPQHF
-,-,TRBJ1-2,TRBV4-2,TGTGCCAGCAGCCAAGATGTCGGCGGAACTTATGGCTACACCTTC,CASSQDVGGTYGYTF
-,-,TRBJ1-1,TRBV30,TGTGCCTGGAGAGGGGGTATGAACACTGAAGCTTTCTTT,CAWRGGMNTEAFF
-,once,TRBJ2-4,TRBV10-2,TGCGCCAGCAGTCCCCAGGTCAGGGGAAACATTCAGTACTTC,CASSPQVRGNIQYF
-,-,TRBJ2-5,TRBV6-5,TGTGCCAGCAGGGCCTCGCAGGGAGGAGAGACCCAGTACTTC,CASRASQGGETQYF
TRBD2,-,TRBJ2-4,TRBV5-4,TGTGCCAGCAGCTTGGAGGCCGGGGGGTTAGCCAAAAACATTCAGTACTTC,CASSLEAGGLAKNIQYF
-,few,TRBJ1-1,TRBV18,TGTGCCAGCTGCCCGTCAGGGCGGAACACTGAAGCTTTCTTT,CASCPSGRNTEAFF
TRBD1,-,TRBJ1-5,TRBV4-1,TGCGCCAGCAGCCACTCGGGACAGGGGAATCAGCCCCAGCATTTT,CASSHSGQGNQPQHF
-,-,TRBJ1-5,TRBV12-2,TGTGCAAGTCGCTTATTGCCCTGGGGCAGGGAATGGGGGCCTGGTCAGCCCCAGCATTTT,CASRLLPWGREWGPGQPQHF
-,-,TRBJ1-6,TRBV5-1,TGCGCCAGCAGCTTGGCGTCAGCGGATAATTCACCCCTCCACTTT,CASSLASADNSPLHF
TRBD2,-,TRBJ2-1,TRBV11-3,TGTGCCAGCAGCCCCGGGGGGGATGAGCAGTTCTTC,CASSPGGDEQFF
TRBD2,-,TRBJ2-5,TRBV19,TGTGCCAGTAGTATAGATAGCGGGAGCGGAGAGACCCAGTACTTC,CASSIDSGSGETQYF
-,-,TRBJ1-1,TRBV6-5,TGTGCCAGCAGTTACGGCGGGGGGACTGAAGCTTTCTTT,CASSYGGGTEAFF
-,-,TRBJ1-6,TRBV6-1,TGTGCCAGCAGGAGAGAGTCCTATAATTCACCCCTCCACTTT,CASRRESYNSPLHF
TRBD2,few,TRBJ2-1,TRBV11-2,TGTGCCAGCAGCTTATGGCCTAGCGGGAGTTTGAATGAGCAGTTCTTC,CASSLWPSGSLNEQFF
-,-,TRBJ2-5,TRBV7-9,TGTGCCAGCAGCTCAAAGGTGTCAGGGGTATGGGAGACCCAGTACTTC,CASSSKVSGVWETQYF
-,-,TRBJ1-2,TRBV28,TGTGCCAGCAAGGAGCAGGGTCTTGGCTACACCTTC,CASKEQGLGYTF
-,-,TRBJ2-1,TRBV4-1,TGCGCCAGCAGCCTCCCGGACAGAGACAATGAGCAGTTCTTC,CASSLPDRDNEQFF
-,-,TRBJ2-5,TRBV28,TGTGCCAGCAGAGAAACATCACGACAGTCCCAAGAGACCCAGTACTTC,CASRETSRQSQETQYF
-,-,TRBJ2-3,TRBV27,TGTGCCAGCAGTCGCGGGCCCGGGAAGAGGACAGATACGCAGTATTTT,CASSRGPGKRTDTQYF
-,-,TRBJ2-2,TRBV7-9,TGTGCCAGCAGCCCACAGGGGAACACCGGGGAGCTGTTTTTT,CASSPQGNTGELFF
-,-,TRBJ2-3,TRBV12-5,TGTGCTAGTGGTTTGTCGACTAGTGTCGGGGATACGCAGTATTTT,CASGLSTSVGDTQYF
TRBD2,-,TRBJ2-5,TRBV6-2/TRBV6-3,TGTGCCAGCAGTTACTTGGGGACTAGCGGGAGAGAGACCCAGTACTTC,CASSYLGTSGRETQYF
-,-,TRBJ2-7,TRBV6-6,TGTGCCAGCAGTTCCGAGTTCCAGGGCAGCACCTACGAGCAGTACTTC,CASSSEFQGSTYEQYF
-,-,TRBJ1-1,TRBV18,TGTGCCAGCTCACCGCAAGGACAGCTGAACACTGAAGCTTTCTTT,CASSPQGQLNTEAFF
TRBD2,-,TRBJ2-3,TRBV3-1/TRBV3-2,TGTGCCAGCACGCTAGGACTAGCGGGGGTCCAAGATACGCAGTATTTT,CASTLGLAGVQDTQYF
TRBD2,-,TRBJ2-1,TRBV19,TGTGCCAGTACCCCGGGGCGGGAGTGGTACAATGAGCAGTTCTTC,CASTPGREWYNEQFF
TRBD2,-,TRBJ2-1,TRBV5-1,TGCGCCAGCACAACTAGCGGATATATCAGTGAGCAGTTCTTC,CASTTSGYISEQFF
-,-,TRBJ2-1,TRBV11-3,TGTGCCAGCAGCCTCGGGTTCAATGAGCAGTTCTTC,CASSLGFNEQFF
TRBD1,-,TRBJ2-2,TRBV9,TGTGCCAGCAGCAAGACCGGGACAGGGGTCTACACCGGGGAGCTGTTTTTT,CASSKTGTGVYTGELFF
-,-,TRBJ2-2,TRBV6-1,TGTGCCAGCAGTGAAGTGGTGGCCACCGGGGAGCTGTTTTTT,CASSEVVATGELFF
-,-,TRBJ2-5,TRBV7-2,TGTGCCAGCAGCTTAAAAGGTTCCGGAGGGCCAAGAGAGACCCAGTACTTC,CASSLKGSGGPRETQYF
-,-,TRBJ1-5,TRBV28,TGTGCCAGCAGCCTTAATCAGCCCCAGCATTTT,CASSLNQPQHF
TRBD2,-,TRBJ2-3,TRBV5-1,TGCGCCAGCAGCTTGGGAGCGGGAGGAGGTTCGGATACGCAGTATTTT,CASSLGAGGGSDTQYF
TRBD1,-,TRBJ1-1,TRBV18,TGTGCCAGCTCACGGGCTACAGGGGAGACTGAAGCTTTCTTT,CASSRATGETEAFF
TRBD1,-,TRBJ1-2,TRBV28,TGTGCCAGCAGAGGCCAGGGGGCCGACTATGGCTACACCTTC,CASRGQGADYGYTF
-,-,TRBJ2-3,TRBV14,TGTGCCAGCAGCCAAGTTAGCGGTATGCCCACAGATACGCAGTATTTT,CASSQVSGMPTDTQYF
TRBD2,-,TRBJ2-7,TRBV7-9,TGTGCCAGCAGGCCCCCCCTCGGGACTAGCGGTTACGAGCAGTACTTC,CASRPPLGTSGYEQYF
-,-,TRBJ2-3,TRBV4-1,TGCGCCAGCAGCCCCCGAGATAGCGGATACACAGATACGCAGTATTTT,CASSPRDSGYTDTQYF
-,-,TRBJ1-3,TRBV14,TGTGCCAGCAGCCAAGGAGGGACACGCCCGGGTGGAAACACCATATATTTT,CASSQGGTRPGGNTIYF
TRBD1,-,TRBJ2-1,TRBV7-2,TGTGCCAGCAGCCCAGACAGGGGGCTATACAATGAGCAGTTCTTC,CASSPDRGLYNEQFF
TRBD1,few,TRBJ2-1,TRBV28,TGTGCCAGCAGTACCGTGGGTCTGGGACAGCGGAAAAACAATGAGCAGTTCTTC,CASSTVGLGQRKNNEQFF
TRBD1,-,TRBJ1-2,TRBV15,TGTGCCACCAGCAGAGATGGGGCCGGGACAGGGGCTGGCTACACCTTC,CATSRDGAGTGAGYTF
-,-,TRBJ1-1,TRBV5-5,TGTGCCAGCAGCTTGGGCAGGGCCCTTGAAGCTTTCTTT,CASSLGRALEAFF
TRBD1,-,TRBJ1-5,TRBV4-1,TGCGCCAGCAGCCGGGACAGGGGAATCGGTCAGCCCCAGCATTTT,CASSRDRGIGQPQHF
-,-,TRBJ2-5,TRBV2,TGTGCCAGCGGTAAGAGGGAAGGAGAGACCCAGTACTTC,CASGKREGETQYF